This T cell receptor beta chain is from a study of somatic mutations in cytotoxic T cells in rheumatoid arthritis. Study details: Several of the V beta antibody-stained T-cell populations were flow-sorted at nearly 100% purity; V beta1+ cells were among them and were sequenced for TCRB. Regarding the study as a whole: Rheumatoid arthritis patients and age-matched healthy controls showed no significant difference in CD8+ T-cell clonality.

A note on this clone: The antigen remains unidentified.

Some clones are missing from TCRdb's copy, which holds only in-frame ones; the method was immunoSEQ multiplex PCR. Of about 4,200 clones in the sample, over 60% are singletons; the top ten hold under 40%. In germline, CDR1 is LGHNA, CDR2 YSLEER. V shed 4 bases and J 0 bases; nucleotides not matched to a gene: 7. The CDR3 length is 17 residues. This clonotype was sampled from an adult with rheumatoid arthritis. The V call is TRBV4-3, the J call TRBJ2-7; TRBD2 matches 12 bases. Sequencing was carried out using CD8+ T cells sorted from blood. The CDR3 spells CASSLGTSGPSSYEQYF. The CDR3 DNA follows: TGCGCCAGCAGCCTCGGGACTAGCGGGCCGAGCTCCTACGAGCAGTACTTC.